What follows are 21 T cell receptor beta chains derived from one specimen sequenced in a study of blood T cell repertoires in COVID-19. Here immunoSEQ multiplex PCR was the method, and the copy in TCRdb shows in-frame clones only, minus some. The table records about 74,000 clones, about 92% of them present only once. Specimen: peripheral blood. The receptors come from a woman between 45 and 65 years old in a cohort sampled during active COVID-19.

CDR3 nucleotides: TGTGCCAGCGGGGACAGCCGTAGCAATCAGCCCCAGCATTTT. Its protein product is CASGDSRSNQPQHF. The V call is TRBV18, the J call TRBJ1-5; 7 bases are a match to TRBD1. J lost 0 bases, V lost 8 bases, and 4 bases had no gene match. Germline CDR1 reads KGHSH; CDR2 reads LQKENI. The CDR3 extends over 14 amino acids.

This chain uses TRBV19 with TRBJ2-5; perhaps TRBD1 as D (6 bases). CDR3 size: 13 residues. V lost 8 bases and J lost 5, with 15 bases in between. Germline CDR1 reads LNHDA; CDR2 reads SQIVND (reference sequence). In DNA, the CDR3 is TGTGCCAGTTCCGCTACAGGGTTGGAGACCCAGTACTTC. This sequence encodes CASSATGLETQYF. The entire variable domain, with the rest obtained from reference TRBV19 and TRBJ2-5, is as follows: DGGITQSPKYLFRKEGQNVTLSCEQNLNHDAMYWYRQDPGQGLRLIYYSQIVNDFQKGDIAEGYSVSREKKESFPLTVTSAQKNPTAFYLCASSATGLETQYFGPGTRLLVL.

V and J are TRBV3-1 (or the pseudogene TRBV3-2) and TRBJ1-3; D not resolved. Germline assignment: CDR1 LGHDT and CDR2 YNNKEL (reference sequence). V lost 1 base and J 8 bases, leaving 12 bases between the germline ends. The CDR3 has 14 amino acids. CDR3 nucleotide sequence: TGTGCCAGCAGCCAAGCCGGCCTAGGAGACACCATATATTTT. Translation gives CASSQAGLGDTIYF.

The V call is TRBV4-1, the J call TRBJ2-2; 7 positions match TRBD2. The CDR3 is made up of 17 amino acids. Germline trimming cut 1 base from V and 1 base from J; bases unmatched to any gene: 6. From germline, CDR1 is MGHRA and CDR2 YSYEKL. The CDR3 reads CASSQARGSENTGELFF. CDR3 in DNA: TGCGCCAGCAGCCAAGCCCGCGGGAGTGAGAACACCGGGGAGCTGTTTTTT.

The chain employs TRBV29-1 and TRBJ1-5; D gene unclear. The germline V gene encodes CDR1 SQVTM and CDR2 ANQGSEA. The ends were cut back, 5 bases at V and 5 bases at J, with 13 bases in the middle. The CDR3 contains 13 residues. The CDR3 loop reads CSVQASKDQPQHF. In DNA, the CDR3 is TGCAGCGTTCAGGCGTCGAAGGATCAGCCCCAGCATTTT.

This clone was observed a few times. The chain uses TRBV6-4 and TRBJ1-5; perhaps TRBD1 as D (6 bases). V was shortened by 6 bases and J by 5 bases, with 29 bases between the two germline ends. The CDR3 runs 19 residues. Germline assignment: CDR1 MRHNA and CDR2 SNTAGT. In DNA, the CDR3 is TGTGCCAGCAGGAAGAGCCCACAGGGTCCCGGTAAGGGACATCAGCCCCAGCATTTT. Its translation is CASRKSPQGPGKGHQPQHF.

The chain couples TRBV7-2 to TRBJ1-1; 12 positions agree with TRBD1. J gave up 5 bases and V 5 bases, and 12 bases lay outside the gene matches. This CDR3 has 17 amino acids. Germline V gives CDR1 SGHTA, CDR2 FQGNSA. DNA for the CDR3: TGTGCCAGCAGCCTCAGGGCCGGGGACAGGGGGCTGACTGAAGCTTTCTTT. It is translated as CASSLRAGDRGLTEAFF.

The chain recombines TRBV11-2 with TRBJ2-7, with 8 bases identical to TRBD1. Trimming took 1 base from V and 5 from J; bases not matched to a gene: 4. CDR1 SGHAT and CDR2 FQNNGV come from the germline V gene. The CDR3 totals 14 residues. CDR3 residues: CASSLGTGSHEQYF. The CDR3 nucleotides are TGTGCCAGCAGCTTAGGGACAGGGAGCCACGAGCAGTACTTC.

The rearrangement links TRBV7-7 to TRBJ2-2, with TRBD2 matching 9 bases. The CDR3 sequence is 14 residues long. Germline CDR1 reads SSHAT; CDR2 reads FNYEAQ (reference sequence). For the CDR3, the DNA is TGTGCTATCTCGCCTAGCGGGAATATCGGGGAGCTGTTTTTT. It translates to CAISPSGNIGELFF.

The gene calls are TRBV15 and TRBJ1-5; perhaps TRBD1 as D (5 bases). Germline CDR1 reads LNHNV; CDR2 reads YYDKDF (reference sequence). CDR3 size: 15 residues. V was cut by 2 bases and J by 5 bases, with 13 bases left in between. This CDR3 is CATSRTPDSHQPQHF. The CDR3 DNA reads TGTGCCACCAGCAGAACCCCTGACAGCCATCAGCCCCAGCATTTT.

Here the CDR3 DNA reads TGTGCCAGCAGTCCGTCCGGACTAGCGGTGACCTACAATGAGCAGTTCTTC. Translated, it gives CASSPSGLAVTYNEQFF. This sequence joins TRBV28 and TRBJ2-1; 10 positions agree with TRBD2. Germline lookup yields CDR1 MDHEN and CDR2 SYDVKM. The CDR3 is made up of 17 amino acids. With 5 bases clipped from V and 2 bases from J, the junction kept 9 bases outside the gene matches.

This sequence joins TRBV11-2 and TRBJ2-2; D might be TRBD2 (6 bases). This CDR3 contains 17 residues. V lost 5 bases to trimming and J lost 3 bases, with 19 bases between them. Germline V gene sequence: CDR1 SGHAT, CDR2 FQNNGV. This chain's CDR3 is CASSPGLSGPYTGELFF. CDR3 in DNA: TGTGCCAGCAGCCCGGGGCTTAGCGGCCCATACACCGGGGAGCTGTTTTTT.

The chain recombines TRBV28 with TRBJ1-2; TRBD1 matches 9 bases. This CDR3 region has 15 residues. The germline V gene encodes CDR1 MDHEN and CDR2 SYDVKM. Trimming cost V 6 bases and J 4 bases; bases outside gene matches: 9. The CDR3 region is CASRTGTGKGYGYTF. CDR3 nucleotides: TGTGCCAGCAGGACCGGGACAGGGAAGGGCTATGGCTACACCTTC.

This chain links TRBV13 with TRBJ2-3; 9 bases match TRBD2. Trimming cost V 5 bases and J 6 bases; bases outside gene matches: 6. Germline-derived CDR1 and CDR2 are PRHDT and FYEKMQ (reference sequence). The CDR3 loop spans 14 amino acids. In DNA, the CDR3 is TGTGCCAGCAGCCTCGCGGGACTAGCCGATACGCAGTATTTT. This sequence encodes CASSLAGLADTQYF.

In its sample, this clone was seen a few times. The V call is TRBV5-5, the J call TRBJ1-5; 11 positions match TRBD1. The CDR3 is 14 amino acids. Germline V lookup: CDR1 SGHKS, CDR2 YYEKEE (reference sequence). V shed 4 bases, J shed 7 bases, and the junction held 4 bases outside the gene matches. CDR3 sequence: CASSTGTGGQPQHF. CDR3 DNA: TGTGCCAGCAGCACCGGGACAGGGGGGCAGCCCCAGCATTTT.

V gene TRBV7-3 combines with J gene TRBJ1-1, with D possibly TRBD1 on 6 matching bases. This CDR3 has 13 amino acids. Trimming left V 4 bases short and J 4 bases short, with 10 bases between. Germline V lookup: CDR1 SGHTA, CDR2 FQGTGA. CDR3 in amino acids: CASSSQQGTEAFF. The CDR3 coding sequence is TGTGCCAGCAGCTCTCAACAGGGCACTGAAGCTTTCTTT.

The sample holds one count of this clone. The rearrangement uses TRBV5-1 and TRBJ1-3; TRBD1 aligns across 9 bases. Germline CDR1 and CDR2: SGHRS and YFSETQ. V trimming: 0 bases; J trimming: 8 bases; junction bases outside the gene matches: 3. The CDR3 spans 14 residues. The CDR3 coding sequence is TGCGCCAGCAGCTTGGACAGGGGGCAGGACACCATATATTTT. This gives the protein CASSLDRGQDTIYF.

V usage is TRBV28 and J usage is TRBJ1-1, with 7 bases that match TRBD1. The V gene's germline CDR1 is MDHEN and CDR2 SYDVKM. This CDR3 has 11 residues. J gave up 14 bases and V 2 bases, and 5 bases lay outside the gene matches. CDR3 nucleotides: TGTGCCAGCAGTTTAATTACAGGGGCCTTCTTT. Protein sequence: CASSLITGAFF. Together with reference TRBV28 and TRBJ1-1, the CDR3 gives the full variable domain: DVKVTQSSRYLVKRTGEKVFLECVQDMDHENMFWYRQDPGLGLRLIYFSYDVKMKEKGDIPEGYSVSREKKERFSLILESASTNQTSMYLCASSLITGAFFGQGTRLTVV.

The V and J genes are TRBV27 and TRBJ2-1, with a weak D call TRBD1 (5 bases). V was trimmed by 3 bases and J by 0 bases, leaving 6 bases between them. The CDR3 has 14 amino acids. Germline CDR1 and CDR2: MNHEY and SMNVEV (reference sequence). The DNA of the CDR3 is TGTGCCAGCAGTTTGCAGGGCTCCTACAATGAGCAGTTCTTC. It is translated as CASSLQGSYNEQFF.

The chain uses TRBV19 and TRBJ2-3; D might be TRBD2 (5 bases). Per the germline V gene, CDR1 is LNHDA and CDR2 is SQIVND (reference sequence). The germline V and J ends were trimmed by 7 bases and 2 bases, with 13 bases remaining between them. The CDR3 length is 14 residues. CDR3 DNA sequence: TGTGCCAGTATGGGAATGGGAGTCACAGATACGCAGTATTTT. Its translation is CASMGMGVTDTQYF.

V is TRBV28 and J is TRBJ1-5; D possibly corresponds to TRBD1 (5 bases). V gave up 2 bases and J gave up 3 bases, with 11 bases separating them. The CDR3 contains 15 residues. Germline-derived CDR1 and CDR2 are MDHEN and SYDVKM. CDR3 loop: CASSLPRQYNQPQHF. In nucleotides, the CDR3 is TGTGCCAGCAGTTTACCCCGACAGTACAATCAGCCCCAGCATTTT.